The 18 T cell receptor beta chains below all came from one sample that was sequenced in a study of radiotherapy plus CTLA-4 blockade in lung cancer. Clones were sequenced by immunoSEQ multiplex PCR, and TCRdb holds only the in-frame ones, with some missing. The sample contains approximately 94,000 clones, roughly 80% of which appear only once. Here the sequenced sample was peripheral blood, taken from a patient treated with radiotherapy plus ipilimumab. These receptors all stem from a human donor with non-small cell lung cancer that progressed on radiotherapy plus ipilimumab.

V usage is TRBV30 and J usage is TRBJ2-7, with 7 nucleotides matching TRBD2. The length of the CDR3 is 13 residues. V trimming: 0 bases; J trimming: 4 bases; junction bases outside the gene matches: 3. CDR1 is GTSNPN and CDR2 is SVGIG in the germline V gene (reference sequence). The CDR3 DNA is TGTGCCTGGAGTGTAGGGCGGGAGTACGAGCAGTACGTC. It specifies CAWSVGREYEQYV.

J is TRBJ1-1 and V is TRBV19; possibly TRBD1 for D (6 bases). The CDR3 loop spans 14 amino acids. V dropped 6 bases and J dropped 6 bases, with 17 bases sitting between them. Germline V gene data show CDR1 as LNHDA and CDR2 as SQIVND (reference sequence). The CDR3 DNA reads TGTGCCAGTAGCCCCTACTCAGGGGTGCCTGAAGCTTTCTTT. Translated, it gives CASSPYSGVPEAFF.

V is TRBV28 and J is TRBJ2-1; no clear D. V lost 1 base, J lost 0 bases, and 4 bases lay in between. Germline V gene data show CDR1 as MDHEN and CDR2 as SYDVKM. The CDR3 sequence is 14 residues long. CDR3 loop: CASSLLGSYNEQFF. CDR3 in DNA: TGTGCCAGCAGTTTATTGGGCTCCTACAATGAGCAGTTCTTC.

This CDR3 reads CASGLLRRTGELFF. The CDR3 DNA sequence: TGTGCTAGTGGTTTGCTGAGAAGGACCGGGGAGCTGTTTTTT. The chain uses TRBV12-5 and TRBJ2-2; D call uncertain. Germline assignment: CDR1 LGHNT and CDR2 FRNRAP. The CDR3 totals 14 residues. Trimming shortened V by 2 bases and J by 5 bases, and 9 bases separated the two germline ends.

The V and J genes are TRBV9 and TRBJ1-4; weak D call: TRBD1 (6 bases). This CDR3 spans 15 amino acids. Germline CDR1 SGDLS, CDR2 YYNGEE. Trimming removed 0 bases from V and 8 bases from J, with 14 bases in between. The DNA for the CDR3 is TGTGCCAGCAGCGTAGAGGGGGGCTTCGAAGAAAAACTGTTTTTT. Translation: CASSVEGGFEEKLFF.

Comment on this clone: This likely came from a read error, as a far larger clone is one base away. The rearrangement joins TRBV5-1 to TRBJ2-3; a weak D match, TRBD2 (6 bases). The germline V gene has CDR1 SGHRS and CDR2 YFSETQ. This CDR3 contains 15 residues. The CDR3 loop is CASNLLRESGDTQYF. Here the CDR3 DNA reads TGCGCCAGCAACTTGTTGCGGGAAAGTGGTGATACGCAGTATTTT.

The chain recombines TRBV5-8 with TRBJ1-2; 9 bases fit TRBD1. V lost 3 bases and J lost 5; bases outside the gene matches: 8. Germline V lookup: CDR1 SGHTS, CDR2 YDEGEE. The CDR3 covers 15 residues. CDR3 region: CASSSRTGVGYGYTF. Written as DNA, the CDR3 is TGTGCCAGCAGCTCTCGGACAGGGGTTGGATATGGCTACACCTTC.

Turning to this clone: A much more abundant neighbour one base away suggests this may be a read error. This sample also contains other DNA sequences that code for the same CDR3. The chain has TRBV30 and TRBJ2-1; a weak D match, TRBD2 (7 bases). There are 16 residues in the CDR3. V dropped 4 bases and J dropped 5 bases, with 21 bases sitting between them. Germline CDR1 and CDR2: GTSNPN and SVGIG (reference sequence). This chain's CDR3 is CAWNFGGRGANNEQFF. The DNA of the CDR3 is TGTGCCTGGAATTTCGGGGGGCGGGGAGCTAACAATGAGCAGTTCTTC.

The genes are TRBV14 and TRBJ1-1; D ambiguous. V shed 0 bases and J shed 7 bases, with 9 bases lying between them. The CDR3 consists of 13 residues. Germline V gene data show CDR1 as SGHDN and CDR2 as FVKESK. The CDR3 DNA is TGTGCCAGCAGCCAAGATCGGACGGGTGAAGCTTTCTTT. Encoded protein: CASSQDRTGEAFF.

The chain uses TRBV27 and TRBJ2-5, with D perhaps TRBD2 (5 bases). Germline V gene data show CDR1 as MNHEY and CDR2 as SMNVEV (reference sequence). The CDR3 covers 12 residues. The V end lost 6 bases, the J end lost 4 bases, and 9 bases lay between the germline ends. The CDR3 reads CASRHSGETQYF. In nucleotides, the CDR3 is TGTGCCAGCAGACACAGCGGAGAGACCCAGTACTTC.

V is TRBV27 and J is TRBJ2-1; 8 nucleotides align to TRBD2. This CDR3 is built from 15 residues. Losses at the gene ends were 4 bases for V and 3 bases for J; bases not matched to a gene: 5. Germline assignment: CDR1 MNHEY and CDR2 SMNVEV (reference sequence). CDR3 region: CASSSSSGYYNEQFF. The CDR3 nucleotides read TGTGCCAGCAGTTCCTCTAGCGGGTACTACAATGAGCAGTTCTTC.

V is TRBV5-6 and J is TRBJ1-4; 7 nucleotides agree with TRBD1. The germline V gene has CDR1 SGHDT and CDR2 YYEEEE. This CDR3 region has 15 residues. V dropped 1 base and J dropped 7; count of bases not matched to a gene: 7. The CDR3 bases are TGTGCCAGCAGCTTGCTCGACAGGGAAAGTGAAAAACTGTTTTTT. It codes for CASSLLDRESEKLFF.

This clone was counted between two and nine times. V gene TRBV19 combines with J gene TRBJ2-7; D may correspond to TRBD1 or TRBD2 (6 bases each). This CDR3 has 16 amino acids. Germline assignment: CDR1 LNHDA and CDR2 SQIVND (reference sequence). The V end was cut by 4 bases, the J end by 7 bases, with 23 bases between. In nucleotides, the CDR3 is TGTGCCAGTAGTACGTTAGGGGGACTCCCCCCGGGAGAGCAGTACTTC. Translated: CASSTLGGLPPGEQYF.

The CDR3 loop reads CASSPSGLAVQGTQYF. The CDR3 DNA sequence: TGTGCCAGCAGCCCCTCGGGACTAGCGGTGCAGGGTACGCAGTATTTT. The chain couples TRBV9 to TRBJ2-3; 11 positions agree with TRBD2. This CDR3 spans 16 amino acids. Trimming removed 4 bases from V and 8 bases from J; junction bases left unmatched: 12. CDR1 and CDR2 (germline): SGDLS, YYNGEE.

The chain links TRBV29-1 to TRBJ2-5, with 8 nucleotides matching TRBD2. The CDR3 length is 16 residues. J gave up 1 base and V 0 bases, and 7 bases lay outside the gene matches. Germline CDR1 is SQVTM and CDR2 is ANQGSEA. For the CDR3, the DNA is TGCAGCGTTGAAGATTGGGCTAGCGGGTCCCAAGAGACCCAGTACTTC. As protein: CSVEDWASGSQETQYF.

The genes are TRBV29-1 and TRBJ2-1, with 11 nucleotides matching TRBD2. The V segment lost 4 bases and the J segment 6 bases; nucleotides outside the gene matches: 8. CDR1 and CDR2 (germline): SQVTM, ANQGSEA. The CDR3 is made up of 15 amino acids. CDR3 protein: CSVGSGRAGVNEQFF. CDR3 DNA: TGCAGCGTTGGTAGCGGGAGGGCCGGCGTCAATGAGCAGTTCTTC.

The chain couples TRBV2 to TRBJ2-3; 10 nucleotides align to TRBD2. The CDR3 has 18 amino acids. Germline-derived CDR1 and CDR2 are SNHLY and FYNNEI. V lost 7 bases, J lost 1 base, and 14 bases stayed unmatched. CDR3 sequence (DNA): TGTGCCAGCATAGGTCGGCTAGCGGGAGATTATGGCACAGATACGCAGTATTTT. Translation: CASIGRLAGDYGTDTQYF.

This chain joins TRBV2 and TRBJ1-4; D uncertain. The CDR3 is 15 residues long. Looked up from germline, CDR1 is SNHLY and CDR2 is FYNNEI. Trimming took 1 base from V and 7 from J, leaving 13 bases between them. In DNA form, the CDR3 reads TGTGCCAGCAGTGAAGGGGTCGGGCGTAGTGAAAAACTGTTTTTT. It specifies CASSEGVGRSEKLFF. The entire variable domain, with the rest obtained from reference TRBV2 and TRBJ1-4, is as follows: EPEVTQTPSHQVTQMGQEVILRCVPISNHLYFYWYRQILGQKVEFLVSFYNNEISEKSEIFDDQFSVERPDGSNFTLKIRSTKLEDSAMYFCASSEGVGRSEKLFFGSGTQLSVL.